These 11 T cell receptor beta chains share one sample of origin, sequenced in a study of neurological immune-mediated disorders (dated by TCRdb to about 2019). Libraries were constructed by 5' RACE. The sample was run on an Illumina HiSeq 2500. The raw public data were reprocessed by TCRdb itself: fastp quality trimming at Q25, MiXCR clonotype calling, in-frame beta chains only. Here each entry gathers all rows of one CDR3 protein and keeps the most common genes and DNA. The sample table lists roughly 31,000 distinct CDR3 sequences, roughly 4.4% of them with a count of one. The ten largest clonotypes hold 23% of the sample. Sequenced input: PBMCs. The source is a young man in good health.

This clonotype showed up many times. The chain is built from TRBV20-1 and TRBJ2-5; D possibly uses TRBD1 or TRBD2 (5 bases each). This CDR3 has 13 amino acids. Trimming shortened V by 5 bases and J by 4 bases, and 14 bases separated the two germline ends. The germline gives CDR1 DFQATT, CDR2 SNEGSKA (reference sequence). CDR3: CSAQWDAGETQYF. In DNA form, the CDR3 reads TGCAGTGCTCAGTGGGACGCCGGAGAGACCCAGTACTTC.

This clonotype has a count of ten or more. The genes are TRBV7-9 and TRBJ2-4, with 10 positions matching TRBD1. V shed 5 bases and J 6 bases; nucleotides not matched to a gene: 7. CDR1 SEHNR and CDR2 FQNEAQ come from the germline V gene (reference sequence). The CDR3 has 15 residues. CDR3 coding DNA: TGTGCCAGCAGCCATCCGGGACAGGGGTCAAACATTCAGTACTTC. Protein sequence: CASSHPGQGSNIQYF.

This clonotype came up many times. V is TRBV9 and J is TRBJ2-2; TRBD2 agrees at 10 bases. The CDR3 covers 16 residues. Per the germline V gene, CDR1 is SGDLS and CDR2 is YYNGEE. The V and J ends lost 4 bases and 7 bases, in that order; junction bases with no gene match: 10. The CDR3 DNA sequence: TGTGCCAGCAGCCCGGGACTAGCGAGTTCCGGCGGGGAGCTGTTTTTT. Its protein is CASSPGLASSGGELFF.

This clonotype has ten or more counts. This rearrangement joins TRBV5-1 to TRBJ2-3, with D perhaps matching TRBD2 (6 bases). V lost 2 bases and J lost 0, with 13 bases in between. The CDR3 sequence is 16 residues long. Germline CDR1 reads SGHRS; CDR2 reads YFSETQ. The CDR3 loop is CASSFDAGTSTDTQYF. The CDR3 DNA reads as TGCGCCAGCAGCTTCGACGCGGGGACTAGCACAGATACGCAGTATTTT.

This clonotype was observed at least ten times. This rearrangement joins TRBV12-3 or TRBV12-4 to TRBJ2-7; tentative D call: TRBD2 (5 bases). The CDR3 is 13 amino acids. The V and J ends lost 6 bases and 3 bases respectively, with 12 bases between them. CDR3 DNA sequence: TGTGCCAGCAGCCCGCGGGCGAGCTACGAGCAGTACTTC. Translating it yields CASSPRASYEQYF.

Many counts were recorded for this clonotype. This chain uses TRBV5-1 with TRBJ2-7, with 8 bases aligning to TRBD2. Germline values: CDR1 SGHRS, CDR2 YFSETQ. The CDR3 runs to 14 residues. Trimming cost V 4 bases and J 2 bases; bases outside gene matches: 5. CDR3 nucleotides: TGCGCCAGCAGCCGGGAGGGCACCCCCTACGAGCAGTACTTC. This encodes CASSREGTPYEQYF.

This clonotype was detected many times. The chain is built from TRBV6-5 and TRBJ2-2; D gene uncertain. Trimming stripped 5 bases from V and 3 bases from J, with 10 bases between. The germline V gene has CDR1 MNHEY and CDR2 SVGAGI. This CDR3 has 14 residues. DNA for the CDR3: TGTGCCAGCAGTAGAAACAGAGACACCGGGGAGCTGTTTTTT. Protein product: CASSRNRDTGELFF.

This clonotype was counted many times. The CDR3 DNA is TGTGCCAGCAACCCGGCGGGGAGGGCATACCAAGAGACCCAGTACTTC. This encodes CASNPAGRAYQETQYF. The rearrangement uses TRBV5-5 and TRBJ2-5; 7 nucleotides line up with TRBD2. The CDR3 runs 16 residues. Germline V gene data show CDR1 as SGHKS and CDR2 as YYEKEE (reference sequence). V lost 6 bases and J lost 0; bases outside the gene matches: 11.

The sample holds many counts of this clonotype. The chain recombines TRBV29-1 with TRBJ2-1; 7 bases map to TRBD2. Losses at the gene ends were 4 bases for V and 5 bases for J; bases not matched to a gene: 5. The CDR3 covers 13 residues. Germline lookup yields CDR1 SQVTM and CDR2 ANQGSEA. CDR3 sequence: CSVAEREHNEQFF. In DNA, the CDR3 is TGCAGCGTTGCTGAGCGGGAACACAATGAGCAGTTCTTC.

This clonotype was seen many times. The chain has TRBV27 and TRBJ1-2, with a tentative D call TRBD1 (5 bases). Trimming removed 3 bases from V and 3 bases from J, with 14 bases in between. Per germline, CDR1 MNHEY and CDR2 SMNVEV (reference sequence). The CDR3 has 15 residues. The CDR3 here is CASSFGGTGDYGYTF. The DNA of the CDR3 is TGTGCCAGCAGTTTCGGGGGAACAGGCGACTATGGCTACACCTTC.

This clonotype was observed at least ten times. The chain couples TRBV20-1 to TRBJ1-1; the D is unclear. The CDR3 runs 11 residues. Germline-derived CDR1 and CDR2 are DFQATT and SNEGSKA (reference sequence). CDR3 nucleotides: TGCAGCGGGTTGAGGGTCACTGAAGCTTTCTTT. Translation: CSGLRVTEAFF.